The T cell receptor beta chain described here comes from a study of shared clonotypes between healthy human individuals. Study as a whole: Plates per donor: three CD4 naive, three CD4 memory, two CD8 naive, one CD8 memory. Whole-study results and caveats: A few donors had about 5% of their naive CD4 clonotypes in common. Specimens sampled were limited to blood, with tissue repertoires likely differing.

Naive CD4+ cells were CD45RA-selected; the remaining cells were memory. Of note for this clone: What it binds is not known.

The table came from immunoSEQ multiplex PCR; TCRdb's copy has only in-frame clones and leaves some out. The sample has 2,500,000 or so clones; about 92% are singletons. The source material was naive CD4+ T cells sorted from blood. Subset indicated: CD45RA+ positively selected. The sequence was obtained from a man in his late teens or twenties in good health.

The CDR3 region is CASSIETGYYEQYF. The CDR3 DNA reads as TGTGCCAGTAGTATAGAAACCGGTTACTACGAGCAGTACTTC. The V and J genes are TRBV19 and TRBJ2-7; no definite D call. V lost 0 bases and J 3 bases, leaving 9 bases between the germline ends. In germline, CDR1 is LNHDA, CDR2 SQIVND (reference sequence). The CDR3 extends over 14 amino acids.